Detailed here is one T cell receptor (beta chain). Its antigen is not known. The germline gene is not matched at one end of the junction; a read error may be the cause. Germline V gives CDR1 DFQATT, CDR2 SNEGSKA (reference sequence). The CDR3 contains 14 residues. This entry comes from a study of CD8+CD57+ T cells in acquired aplastic anemia. Overall study context: The average for DNA from sorted CD4+ and CD8+ cells was around 3.4 ug. Healthy donors gave roughly 9.9 million reads on average for CD4+ cells.

Study observations and caveats: Patients and healthy controls showed no significant CD8+ Simpson's diversity difference. The number of CD8+ CDR3 sequences shared by patients and controls was fewer than 35.

The use of genomic DNA as template underpinned the TCR beta VDJ and CDR3 profiling. TCRdb re-called the reads with MiXCR, one entry per CDR3 protein. This table holds more than 150,000 distinct CDR3 sequences, roughly half found once. Input material: sorted CD4+, CD8+, or CD8+CD57+ T cells (not recorded which) from PBMCs. The receptor comes from a human donor in good health. This chain joins TRBV20-1 and TRBJ1-3; unclear D gene. CDR3 sequence: CSAEQLSSGNTIYF. The DNA for the CDR3 is TGCAGTGCCGAACAGCTTAGTTCTGGGAACACCATATATTTT.